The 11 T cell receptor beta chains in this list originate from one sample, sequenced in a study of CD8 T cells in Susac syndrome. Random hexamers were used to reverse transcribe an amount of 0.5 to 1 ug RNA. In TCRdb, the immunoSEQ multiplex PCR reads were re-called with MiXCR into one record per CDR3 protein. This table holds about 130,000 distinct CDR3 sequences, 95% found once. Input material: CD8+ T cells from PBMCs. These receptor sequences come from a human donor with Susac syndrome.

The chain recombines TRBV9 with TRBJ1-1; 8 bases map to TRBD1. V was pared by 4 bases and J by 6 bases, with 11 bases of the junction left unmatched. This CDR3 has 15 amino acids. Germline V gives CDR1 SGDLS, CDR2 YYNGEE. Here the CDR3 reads CASSPRTGLSPEAFF. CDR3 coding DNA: TGTGCCAGCAGCCCAAGGACAGGGCTCTCCCCTGAAGCTTTCTTT.

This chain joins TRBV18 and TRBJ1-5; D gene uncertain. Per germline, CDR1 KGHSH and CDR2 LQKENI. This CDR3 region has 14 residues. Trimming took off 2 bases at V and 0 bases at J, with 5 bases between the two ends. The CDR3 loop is CASSPAVSNQPQHF. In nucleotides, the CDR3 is TGTGCCAGCTCACCAGCGGTTAGCAATCAGCCCCAGCATTTT.

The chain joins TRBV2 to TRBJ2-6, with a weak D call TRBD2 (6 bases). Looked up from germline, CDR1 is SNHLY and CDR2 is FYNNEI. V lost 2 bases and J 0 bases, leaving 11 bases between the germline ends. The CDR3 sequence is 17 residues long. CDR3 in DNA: TGTGCCAGCAGTGAAACGGGAGTATACTCTGGGGCCAACGTCCTGACTTTC. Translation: CASSETGVYSGANVLTF.

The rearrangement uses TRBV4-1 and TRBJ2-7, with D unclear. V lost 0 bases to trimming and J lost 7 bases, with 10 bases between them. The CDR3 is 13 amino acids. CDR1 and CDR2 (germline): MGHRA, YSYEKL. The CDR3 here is CASSQDLASEQYF. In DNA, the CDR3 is TGCGCCAGCAGCCAAGATTTGGCGAGTGAGCAGTACTTC.

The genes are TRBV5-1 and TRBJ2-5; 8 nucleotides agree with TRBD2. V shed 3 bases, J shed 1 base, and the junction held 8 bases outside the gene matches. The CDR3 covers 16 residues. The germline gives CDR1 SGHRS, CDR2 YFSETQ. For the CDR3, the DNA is TGCGCCAGCAGCTGGCTCTCCAGCGGGAGCCAAGAGACCCAGTACTTC. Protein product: CASSWLSSGSQETQYF.

For the CDR3, the DNA is TGTGCCAGCAGTTTCGCAGTTGCCTACGAGCAGTACTTC. This sequence encodes CASSFAVAYEQYF. The genes are TRBV12-3 or TRBV12-4 and TRBJ2-7; D is undetermined. The CDR3 extends over 13 amino acids. Trimming pared 3 bases from V and 2 bases from J, leaving 8 bases between.

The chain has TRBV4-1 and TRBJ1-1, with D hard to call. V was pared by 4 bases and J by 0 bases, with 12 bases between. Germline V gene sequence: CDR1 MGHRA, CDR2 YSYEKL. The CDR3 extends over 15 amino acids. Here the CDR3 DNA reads TGCGCCAGCAGCCGCCTGGACGGAGTGAACACTGAAGCTTTCTTT. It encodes CASSRLDGVNTEAFF.

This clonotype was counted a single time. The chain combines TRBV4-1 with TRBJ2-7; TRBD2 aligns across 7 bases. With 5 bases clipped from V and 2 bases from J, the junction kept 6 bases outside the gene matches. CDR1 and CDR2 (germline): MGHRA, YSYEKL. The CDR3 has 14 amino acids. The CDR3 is CASSFGLGTYEQYF. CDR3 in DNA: TGCGCCAGCAGCTTCGGACTAGGAACCTACGAGCAGTACTTC.

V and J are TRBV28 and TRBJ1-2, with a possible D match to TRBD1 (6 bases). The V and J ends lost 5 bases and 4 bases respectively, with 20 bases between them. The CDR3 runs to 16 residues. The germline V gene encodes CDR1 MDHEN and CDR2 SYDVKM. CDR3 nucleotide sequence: TGTGCCAGCAGTCTTACTAACTTTCCGGACAGCTATGGCTACACCTTC. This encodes CASSLTNFPDSYGYTF.

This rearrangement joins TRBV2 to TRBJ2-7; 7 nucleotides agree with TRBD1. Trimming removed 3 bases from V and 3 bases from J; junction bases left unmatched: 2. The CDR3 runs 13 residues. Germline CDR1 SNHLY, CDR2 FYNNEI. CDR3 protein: CASSDGTDYEQYF. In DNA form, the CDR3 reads TGTGCCAGCAGTGATGGGACAGACTACGAGCAGTACTTC.

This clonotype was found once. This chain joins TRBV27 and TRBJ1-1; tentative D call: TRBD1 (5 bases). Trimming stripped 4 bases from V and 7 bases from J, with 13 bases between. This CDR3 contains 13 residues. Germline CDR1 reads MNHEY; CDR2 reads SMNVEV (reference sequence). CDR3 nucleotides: TGTGCCAGCAGTTGGGGGGACGGGTTTGAAGCTTTCTTT. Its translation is CASSWGDGFEAFF.